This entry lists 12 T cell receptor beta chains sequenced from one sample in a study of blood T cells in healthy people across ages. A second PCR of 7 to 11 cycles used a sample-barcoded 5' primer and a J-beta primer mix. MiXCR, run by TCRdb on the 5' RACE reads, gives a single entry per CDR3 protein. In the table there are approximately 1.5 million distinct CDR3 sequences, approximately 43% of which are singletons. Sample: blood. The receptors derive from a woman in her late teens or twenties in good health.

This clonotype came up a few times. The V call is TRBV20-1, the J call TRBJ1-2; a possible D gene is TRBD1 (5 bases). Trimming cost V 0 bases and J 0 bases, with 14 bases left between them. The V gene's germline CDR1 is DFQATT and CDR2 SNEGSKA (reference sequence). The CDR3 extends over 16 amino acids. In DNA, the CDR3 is TGCAGTGCTAGAGACCCCGGGGCACGAACTAACTATGGCTACACCTTC. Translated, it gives CSARDPGARTNYGYTF.

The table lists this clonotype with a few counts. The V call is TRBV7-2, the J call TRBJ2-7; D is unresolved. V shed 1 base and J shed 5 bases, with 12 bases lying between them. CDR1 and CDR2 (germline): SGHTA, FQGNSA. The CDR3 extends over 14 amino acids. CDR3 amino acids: CASSLGKGIHEQYF. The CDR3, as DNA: TGTGCCAGCAGCTTAGGGAAGGGTATCCACGAGCAGTACTTC.

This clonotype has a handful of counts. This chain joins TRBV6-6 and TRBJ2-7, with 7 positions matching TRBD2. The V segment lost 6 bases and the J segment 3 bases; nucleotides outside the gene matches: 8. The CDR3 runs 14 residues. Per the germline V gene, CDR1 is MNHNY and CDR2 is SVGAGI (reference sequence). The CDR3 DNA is TGTGCCAGCAGCTCCCCGGAGCGGGGCTACGAGCAGTACTTC. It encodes CASSSPERGYEQYF.

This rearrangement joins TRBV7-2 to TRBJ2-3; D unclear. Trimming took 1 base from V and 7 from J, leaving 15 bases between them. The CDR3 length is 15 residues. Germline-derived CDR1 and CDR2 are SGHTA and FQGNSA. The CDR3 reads CASSLERPIRHTQYF. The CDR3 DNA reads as TGTGCCAGCAGCTTAGAACGACCCATCAGACATACGCAGTATTTT.

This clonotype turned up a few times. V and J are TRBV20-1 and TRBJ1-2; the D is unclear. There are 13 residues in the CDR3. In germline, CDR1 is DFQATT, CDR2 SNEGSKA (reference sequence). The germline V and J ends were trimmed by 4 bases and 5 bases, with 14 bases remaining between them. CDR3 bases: TGCAGTGCTATGGGCAGGCGGGAGTATGGCTACACCTTC. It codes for CSAMGRREYGYTF.

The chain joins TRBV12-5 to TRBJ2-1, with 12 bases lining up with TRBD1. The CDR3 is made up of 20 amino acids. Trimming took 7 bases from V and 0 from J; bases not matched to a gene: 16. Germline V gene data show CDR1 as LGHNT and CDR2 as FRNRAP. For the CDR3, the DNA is TGTGCTAGTGCCCCCCACCGGGACAGGGGGCCCCTGCGCTCCTACAATGAGCAGTTCTTC. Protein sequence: CASAPHRDRGPLRSYNEQFF.

The CDR3 DNA sequence: TGTGCCAGCAGCCCTCATGCGGTGGAGACCCAGTACTTC. The encoded protein is CASSPHAVETQYF. V and J are TRBV28 and TRBJ2-5; D ambiguous. The germline V gene has CDR1 MDHEN and CDR2 SYDVKM. The V and J ends lost 6 bases and 5 bases respectively, with 13 bases between them. The CDR3 consists of 13 residues.

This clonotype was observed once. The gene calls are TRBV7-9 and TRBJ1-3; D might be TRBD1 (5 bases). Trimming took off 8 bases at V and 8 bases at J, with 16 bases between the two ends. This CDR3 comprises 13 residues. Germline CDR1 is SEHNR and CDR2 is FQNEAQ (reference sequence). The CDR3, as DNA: TGTGCCAGCGGACGCAGCAGAGGGGACACCATATATTTT. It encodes CASGRSRGDTIYF. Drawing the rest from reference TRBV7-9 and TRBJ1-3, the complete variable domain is DTGVSQNPRHKITKRGQNVTFRCDPISEHNRLYWYRQTLGQGPEFLTYFQNEAQLEKSRLLSDRFSAERPKGSFSTLEIQRTEQGDSAMYLCASGRSRGDTIYFGEGSWLTVV.

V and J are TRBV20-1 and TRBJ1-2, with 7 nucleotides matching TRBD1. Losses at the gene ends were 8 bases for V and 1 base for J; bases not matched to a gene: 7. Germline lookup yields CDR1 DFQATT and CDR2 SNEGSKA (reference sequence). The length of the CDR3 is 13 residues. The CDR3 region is CSSDRVGNYGYTF. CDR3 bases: TGCAGTTCAGACAGGGTCGGTAACTATGGCTACACCTTC.

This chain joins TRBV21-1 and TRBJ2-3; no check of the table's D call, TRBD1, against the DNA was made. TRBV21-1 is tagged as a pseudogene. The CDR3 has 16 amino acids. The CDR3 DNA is TGTGCCAGCAGCAACGAGGTGGACAGGGCTAAGGATACGCAGTATTTT. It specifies CASSNEVDRAKDTQYF.

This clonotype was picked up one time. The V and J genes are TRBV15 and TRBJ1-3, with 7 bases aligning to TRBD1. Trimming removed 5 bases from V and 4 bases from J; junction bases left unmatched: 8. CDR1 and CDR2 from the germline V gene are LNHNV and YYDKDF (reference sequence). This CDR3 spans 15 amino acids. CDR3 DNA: TGTGCCACCAGCCGACCAGGGGGATCCGGAAACACCATATATTTT. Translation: CATSRPGGSGNTIYF.

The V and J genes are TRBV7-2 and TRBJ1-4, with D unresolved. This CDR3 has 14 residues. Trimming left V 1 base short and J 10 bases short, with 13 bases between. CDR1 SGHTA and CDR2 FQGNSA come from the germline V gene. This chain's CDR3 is CASSLGVGNGKLFF. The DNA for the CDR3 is TGTGCCAGCAGCTTAGGTGTGGGAAACGGAAAACTGTTTTTT.